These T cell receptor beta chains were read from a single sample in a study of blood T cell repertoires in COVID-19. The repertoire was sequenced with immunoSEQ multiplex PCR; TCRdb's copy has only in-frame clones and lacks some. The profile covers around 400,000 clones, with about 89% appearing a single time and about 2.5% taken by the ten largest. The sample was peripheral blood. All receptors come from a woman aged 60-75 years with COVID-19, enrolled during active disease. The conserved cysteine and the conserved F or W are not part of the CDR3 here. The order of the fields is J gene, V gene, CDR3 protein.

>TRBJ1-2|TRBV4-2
ASSPEVGSNYGYT
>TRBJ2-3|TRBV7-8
ASSLDQGLAFDTQY
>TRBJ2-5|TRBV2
ASSPTSGGPETQY
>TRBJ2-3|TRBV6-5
ASSYSAGGDTQY
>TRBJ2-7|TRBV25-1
ASSEGQPDAYEQY
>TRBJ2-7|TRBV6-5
ASSWEPGQGGEQY
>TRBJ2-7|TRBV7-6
ASSLAWNKDNLHEQY
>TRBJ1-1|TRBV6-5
ASSEDRVQAGAF
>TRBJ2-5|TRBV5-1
ASSLQTGIQETQY
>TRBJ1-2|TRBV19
ASSSTGPRYGGYT
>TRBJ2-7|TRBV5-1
ASSAAGAEQY
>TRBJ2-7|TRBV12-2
ASRFQGLAGMYEQY
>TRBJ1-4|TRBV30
AWSQNEKLF
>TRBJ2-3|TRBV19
ASSITRGATDTQY
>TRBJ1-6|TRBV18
ASSLGQLHNSPLH
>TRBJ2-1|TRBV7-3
ASSLRVTSEAKF
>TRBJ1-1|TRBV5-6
ASSLVAGGGTEAF
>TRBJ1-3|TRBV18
ASSPIPGDGNTIY
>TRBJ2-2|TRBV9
ASSVGQRGVDTGELF
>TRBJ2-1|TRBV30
ATTTRTGWEQF
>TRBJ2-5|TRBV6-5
ASSYGETQY
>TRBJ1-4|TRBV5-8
ASSLGQGGEKLF
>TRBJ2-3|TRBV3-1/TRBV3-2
ACGNSATDTQY
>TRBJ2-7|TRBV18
ASSPPSSGNYEQY
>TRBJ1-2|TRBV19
ASSRGTDHGYT
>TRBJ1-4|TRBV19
ASIPGGASNEKLF
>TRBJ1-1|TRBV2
ASSDLSVTETTEAF
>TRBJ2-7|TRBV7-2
ASSFGGAYEQY
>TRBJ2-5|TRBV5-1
ASSYGQIQETQY
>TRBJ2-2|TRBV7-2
ASSPSGLNTGELF
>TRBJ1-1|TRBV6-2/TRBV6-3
AISDRMNTEAF
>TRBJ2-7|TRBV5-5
ASSSKGRQVYSYEQY
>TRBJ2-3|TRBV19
ASSFGGQRTFTDTQY
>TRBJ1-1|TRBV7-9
ASSLGLANTEAF
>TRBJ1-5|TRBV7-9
ASSLPGQGRQPQH
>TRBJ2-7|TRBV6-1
ASSDQRGPGEQY
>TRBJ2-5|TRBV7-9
ASRSPGVQETQY
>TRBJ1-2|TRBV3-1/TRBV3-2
ASSQQGSLYGYT
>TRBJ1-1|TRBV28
ASRVPGTGNTEAF
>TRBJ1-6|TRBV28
ASSPRARGSPLH
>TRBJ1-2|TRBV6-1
ASSEGSGGAGYGYT
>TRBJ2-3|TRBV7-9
ASSLEVLAGTDTQY
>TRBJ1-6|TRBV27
ASSFIPGQHNSPLH
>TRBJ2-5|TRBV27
ASSFQAGPPGTQY
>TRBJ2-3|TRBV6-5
ASSKGTSGDDTQY
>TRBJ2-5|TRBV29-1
SVSSGQPQETQY
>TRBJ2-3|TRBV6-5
ASRTSGADTQY
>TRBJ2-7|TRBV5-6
ASSLGGPGGYEQY
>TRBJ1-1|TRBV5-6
ASSRGGPLRGTEAF
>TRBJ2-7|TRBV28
ASSLGGASYEQY
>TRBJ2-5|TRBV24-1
ATRDRAIRTQY